These 8 T cell receptor beta chains originate from one sample sequenced in a study of memory CD4+ T cells and cytomegalovirus serostatus. Method: immunoSEQ multiplex PCR; TCRdb's copy keeps in-frame clones and lacks some. This repertoire shows some 25,000 clones, about 79% found once; its top ten account for about 1%. Single viable CD3+CD4+CD8-CD45RO+ cells were sorted as the memory CD4+ T cells. Sequenced input: memory CD4+ T cells from blood. All receptors derive from an adult in good health and CMV-seronegative.

This clone was seen only a few times. The V call is TRBV10-3, the J call TRBJ1-1, with 7 nucleotides matching TRBD1. The length of the CDR3 is 14 residues. The V gene end was trimmed by 6 bases and the J gene end by 0 bases; junction bases not matched to a gene: 4. Germline V gene lookup returns CDR1 ENHRY and CDR2 SYGVKD. DNA of the CDR3: TGTGCCATCAGGGCGGGACAGCTGAACACTGAAGCTTTCTTT. Translation: CAIRAGQLNTEAFF.

This clone was detected a few times. The chain combines TRBV7-9 with TRBJ1-2; D not certain. CDR3 length: 14 amino acids. V dropped 5 bases and J dropped 2 bases, with 12 bases sitting between them. Germline V gene sequence: CDR1 SEHNR, CDR2 FQNEAQ (reference sequence). The CDR3 reads CASSPGRLNYGYTF. The CDR3 DNA sequence: TGTGCCAGCAGCCCCGGACGTTTAAACTATGGCTACACCTTC. Supplemented by reference TRBV7-9 and TRBJ1-2, the full variable domain reads DTGVSQNPRHKITKRGQNVTFRCDPISEHNRLYWYRQTLGQGPEFLTYFQNEAQLEKSRLLSDRFSAERPKGSFSTLEIQRTEQGDSAMYLCASSPGRLNYGYTFGSGTRLTVV.

The chain couples TRBV7-2 to TRBJ1-2; D is undetermined. This CDR3 region has 13 residues. Trimming took off 1 base at V and 5 bases at J, with 8 bases between the two ends. Germline V gene lookup returns CDR1 SGHTA and CDR2 FQGNSA. CDR3 residues: CASSLGSAYGYTF. In DNA, the CDR3 is TGTGCCAGCAGCTTAGGCTCAGCTTATGGCTACACCTTC.

The chain carries TRBV11-2 and TRBJ2-5, with unresolved D. Trimming took 1 base from V and 5 from J, leaving 2 bases between them. Germline CDR1 SGHAT, CDR2 FQNNGV. CDR3 length: 11 residues. The CDR3 is CASSLAETQYF. The CDR3 nucleotides are TGTGCCAGCAGCTTAGCTGAGACCCAGTACTTC.

This chain joins TRBV5-5 and TRBJ2-7, with no clear D. CDR1 is SGHKS, CDR2 YYEKEE, per germline (reference sequence). The CDR3 runs to 14 residues. V lost 4 bases and J 1 base, leaving 12 bases between the germline ends. As DNA, the CDR3 is TGTGCCAGCAGCGCACAGAGTTTATCCTACGAGCAGTACTTC. This encodes CASSAQSLSYEQYF. Using reference TRBV5-5 and TRBJ2-7 for the parts outside the CDR3, the full variable domain is DAGVTQSPTHLIKTRGQQVTLRCSPISGHKSVSWYQQVLGQGPQFIFQYYEKEERGRGNFPDRFSARQFPNYSSELNVNALLLGDSALYLCASSAQSLSYEQYFGPGTRLTVT.

Comment on this clone: Relative to the germline gene, one junction end is altered; a read error may explain this. The chain links TRBV29-1 to TRBJ2-3; the D gene is possibly TRBD2 (5 bases). This CDR3 has 15 residues. Germline loops: CDR1 SQVTM, CDR2 ANQGSEA. The CDR3 here is CSVPPHSDLTHTQYF. Here the CDR3 DNA reads TGCAGCGTCCCTCCCCATAGCGACCTCACACATACGCAGTATTTT.

This clone has only a few counts. V gene TRBV28 combines with J gene TRBJ2-6; D is uncertain. The CDR3 runs 15 residues. Trimming stripped 11 bases from V and 0 bases from J, with 14 bases between. In germline, CDR1 is MDHEN, CDR2 SYDVKM. The CDR3 loop reads CASLKTSSGANVLTF. CDR3 coding DNA: TGTGCCTCCCTCAAGACCTCCTCTGGGGCCAACGTCCTGACTTTC. Supplemented by reference TRBV28 and TRBJ2-6, the full variable domain reads DVKVTQSSRYLVKRTGEKVFLECVQDMDHENMFWYRQDPGLGLRLIYFSYDVKMKEKGDIPEGYSVSREKKERFSLILESASTNQTSMYLCASLKTSSGANVLTFGAGSRLTVL.

J is TRBJ2-1 and V is TRBV27; TRBD1 matches at 8 bases. J lost 7 bases, V lost 4 bases, and 9 bases had no gene match. The CDR3 consists of 15 residues. Germline CDR1 reads MNHEY; CDR2 reads SMNVEV (reference sequence). DNA of the CDR3: TGTGCCAGCAGTTCCGGACAGGGTGGTCGTAATGAGCAGTTCTTC. Protein sequence: CASSSGQGGRNEQFF.